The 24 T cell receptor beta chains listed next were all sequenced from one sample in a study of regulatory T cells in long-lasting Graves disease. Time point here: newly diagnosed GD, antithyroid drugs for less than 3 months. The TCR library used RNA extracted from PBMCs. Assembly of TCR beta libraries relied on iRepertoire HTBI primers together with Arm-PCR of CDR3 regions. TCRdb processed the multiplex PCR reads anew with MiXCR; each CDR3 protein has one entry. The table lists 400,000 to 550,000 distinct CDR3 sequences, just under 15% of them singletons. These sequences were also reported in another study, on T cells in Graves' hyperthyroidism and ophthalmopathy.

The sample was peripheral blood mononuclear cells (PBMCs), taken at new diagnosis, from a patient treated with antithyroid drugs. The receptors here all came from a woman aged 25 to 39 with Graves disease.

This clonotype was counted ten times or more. The CDR3 DNA reads as TGTGCCAGCAGTGAATTAGGGCCCATGAACACTGAAGCTTTCTTT. Translation gives CASSELGPMNTEAFF. V and J are TRBV25-1 and TRBJ1-1; D not certain. With 1 base removed from V and 0 bases from J, the gap between germline ends came to 9 bases. This CDR3 has 15 residues. Germline values: CDR1 MGHDK, CDR2 SYGVNS.

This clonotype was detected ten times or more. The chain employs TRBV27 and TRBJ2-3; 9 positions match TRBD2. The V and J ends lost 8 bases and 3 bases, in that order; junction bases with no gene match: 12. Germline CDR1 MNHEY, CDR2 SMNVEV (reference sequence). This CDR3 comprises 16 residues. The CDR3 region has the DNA TGTGCCAGCCCCGCGGGTGCGGGAGGGCCTACAGATACGCAGTATTTT. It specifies CASPAGAGGPTDTQYF.

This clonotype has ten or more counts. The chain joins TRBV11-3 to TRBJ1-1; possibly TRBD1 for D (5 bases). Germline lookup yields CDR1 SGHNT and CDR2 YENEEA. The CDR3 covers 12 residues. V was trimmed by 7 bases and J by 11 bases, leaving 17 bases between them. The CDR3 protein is CASTQGVSLAFF. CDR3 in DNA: TGTGCCAGCACCCAAGGGGTCTCTTTGGCTTTCTTT.

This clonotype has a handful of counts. CDR3 nucleotide sequence: TGCGCCAGCAGCCCTAAACAGGGGGCTTGGACTGAAGCTTTCTTT. Protein sequence: CASSPKQGAWTEAFF. The chain is built from TRBV4-1 and TRBJ1-1, with 9 bases fitting TRBD1. Germline trimming cut 4 bases from V and 5 bases from J; bases unmatched to any gene: 8. The length of the CDR3 is 15 residues. Germline CDR1 is MGHRA and CDR2 is YSYEKL.

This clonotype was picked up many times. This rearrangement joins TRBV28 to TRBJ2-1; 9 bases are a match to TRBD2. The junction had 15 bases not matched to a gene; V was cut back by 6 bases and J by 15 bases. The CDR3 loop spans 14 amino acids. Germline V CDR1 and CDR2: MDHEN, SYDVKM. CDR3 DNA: TGTGCCAGCAGGTTGGGGAGTAGCGGGAGTTTACGGTTCTTC. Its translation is CASRLGSSGSLRFF. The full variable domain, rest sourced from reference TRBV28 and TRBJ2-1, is DVKVTQSSRYLVKRTGEKVFLECVQDMDHENMFWYRQDPGLGLRLIYFSYDVKMKEKGDIPEGYSVSREKKERFSLILESASTNQTSMYLCASRLGSSGSLRFFGPGTRLTVL.

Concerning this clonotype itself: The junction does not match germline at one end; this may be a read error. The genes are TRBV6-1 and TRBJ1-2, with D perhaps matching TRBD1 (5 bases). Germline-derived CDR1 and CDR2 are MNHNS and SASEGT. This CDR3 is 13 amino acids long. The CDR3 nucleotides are TGTGCCAGCAGTACCGACAGATTTTATGGCCACACCTTC. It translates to CASSTDRFYGHTF.

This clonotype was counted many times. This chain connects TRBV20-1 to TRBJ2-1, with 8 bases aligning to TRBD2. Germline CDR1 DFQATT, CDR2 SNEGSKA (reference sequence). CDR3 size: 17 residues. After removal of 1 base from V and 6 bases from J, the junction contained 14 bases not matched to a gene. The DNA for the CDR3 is TGCAGTGCTAGAGCGCACGGGAGGGAAACCTTTATCAATGAGCAGTTCTTC. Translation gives CSARAHGRETFINEQFF.

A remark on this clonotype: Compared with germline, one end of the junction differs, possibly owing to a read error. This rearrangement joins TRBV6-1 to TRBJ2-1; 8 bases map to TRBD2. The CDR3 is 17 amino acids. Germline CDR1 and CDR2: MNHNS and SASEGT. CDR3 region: CASRTQSGLAGYNDQFF. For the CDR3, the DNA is TGTGCCAGCAGAACCCAATCTGGACTAGCTGGCTACAATGACCAGTTCTTC.

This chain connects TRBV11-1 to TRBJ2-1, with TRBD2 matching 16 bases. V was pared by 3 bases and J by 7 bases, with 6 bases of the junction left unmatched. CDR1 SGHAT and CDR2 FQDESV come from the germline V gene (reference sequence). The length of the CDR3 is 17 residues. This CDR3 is CASSFLLGLAGGNEQFF. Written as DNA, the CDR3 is TGTGCCAGCAGCTTTTTACTGGGACTAGCGGGAGGGAATGAGCAGTTCTTC. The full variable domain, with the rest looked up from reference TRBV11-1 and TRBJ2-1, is EAEVAQSPRYKITEKSQAVAFWCDPISGHATLYWYRQILGQGPELLVQFQDESVVDDSQLPKDRFSAERLKGVDSTLKIQPAELGDSAMYLCASSFLLGLAGGNEQFFGPGTRLTVL.

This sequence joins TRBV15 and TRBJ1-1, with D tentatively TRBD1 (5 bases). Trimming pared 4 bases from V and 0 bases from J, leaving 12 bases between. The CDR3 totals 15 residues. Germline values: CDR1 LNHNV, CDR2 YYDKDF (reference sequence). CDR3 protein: CATSKPGALNTEAFF. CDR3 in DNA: TGTGCCACCAGCAAACCCGGGGCTTTGAACACTGAAGCTTTCTTT.

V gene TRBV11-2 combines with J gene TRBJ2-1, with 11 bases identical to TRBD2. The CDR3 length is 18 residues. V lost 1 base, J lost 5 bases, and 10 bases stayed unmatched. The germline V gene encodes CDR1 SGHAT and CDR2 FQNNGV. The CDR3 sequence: CASSLVTGLAGVNNEQFF. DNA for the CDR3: TGTGCCAGCAGCTTAGTCACTGGACTAGCGGGTGTGAACAATGAGCAGTTCTTC.

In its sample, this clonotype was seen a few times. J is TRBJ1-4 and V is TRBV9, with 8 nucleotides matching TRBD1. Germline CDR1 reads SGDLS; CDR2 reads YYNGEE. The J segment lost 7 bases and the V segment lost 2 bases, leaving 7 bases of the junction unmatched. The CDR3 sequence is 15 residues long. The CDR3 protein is CASSVDRGRGEKLFF. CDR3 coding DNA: TGTGCCAGCAGCGTTGACAGGGGAAGAGGTGAAAAACTGTTTTTT.

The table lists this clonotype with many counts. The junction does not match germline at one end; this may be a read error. The CDR3 here is CASSYSKTPDRDRSYEQYF. CDR3 in DNA: TGTGCCAGCAGCTACTCGAAGACGCCCGACCGGGACAGGTCTTACGAGCAGTACTTC. The chain joins TRBV6-2 or TRBV6-3 to TRBJ2-7; 8 bases align to TRBD1. The CDR3 sequence is 19 residues long. The germline gives CDR1 MNHEY, CDR2 SVGEGT.

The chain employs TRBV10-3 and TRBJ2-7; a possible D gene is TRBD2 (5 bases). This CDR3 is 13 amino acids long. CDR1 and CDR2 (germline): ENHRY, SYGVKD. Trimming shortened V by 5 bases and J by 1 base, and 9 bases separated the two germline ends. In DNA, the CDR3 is TGTGCCATCAGTACGAGGGATTCCTACGAGCAGTACTTC. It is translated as CAISTRDSYEQYF.

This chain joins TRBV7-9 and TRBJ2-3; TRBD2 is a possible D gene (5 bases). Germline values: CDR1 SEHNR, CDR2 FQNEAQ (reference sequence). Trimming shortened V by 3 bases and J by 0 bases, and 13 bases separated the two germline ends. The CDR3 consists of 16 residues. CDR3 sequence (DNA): TGTGCCAGCAGCTTGGATTGGACGGGGAGCACAGATACGCAGTATTTT. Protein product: CASSLDWTGSTDTQYF.

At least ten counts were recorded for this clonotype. The CDR3 bases are TGTGCCAGCAGAGGAGGGGACACACCCACAGATACGCAGTATTTT. It codes for CASRGGDTPTDTQYF. The rearrangement uses TRBV27 and TRBJ2-3, with D possibly called TRBD1 or TRBD2 (6 bases each). The germline V and J ends were trimmed by 6 bases and 2 bases, with 15 bases remaining between them. This CDR3 has 15 residues. Germline V gene lookup returns CDR1 MNHEY and CDR2 SMNVEV (reference sequence).

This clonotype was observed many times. The CDR3 bases are TGTGCCAGCAGTGAAAAGGGCCAGAAATCTTTACCCATGAACACTGAAGCTTTCTTT. It codes for CASSEKGQKSLPMNTEAFF. The chain joins TRBV6-1 to TRBJ1-1; D call uncertain. Germline V gene sequence: CDR1 MNHNS, CDR2 SASEGT. This CDR3 spans 19 amino acids. Trimming stripped 2 bases from V and 0 bases from J, with 22 bases between.

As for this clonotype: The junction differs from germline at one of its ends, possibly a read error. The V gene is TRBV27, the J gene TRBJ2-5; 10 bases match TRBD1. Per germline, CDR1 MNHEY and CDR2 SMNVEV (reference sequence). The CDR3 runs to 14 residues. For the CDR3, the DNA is TGTGTCAGCATCCCGGACCGGGACAGGGGGACCCAGTACTTC. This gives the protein CVSIPDRDRGTQYF.

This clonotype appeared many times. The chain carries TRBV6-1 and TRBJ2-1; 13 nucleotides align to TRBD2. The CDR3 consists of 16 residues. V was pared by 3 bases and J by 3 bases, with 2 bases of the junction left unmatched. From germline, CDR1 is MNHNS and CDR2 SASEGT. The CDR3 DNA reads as TGTGCCAGCAGTGATAGGACTAGCGGGAGCTACAATGAGCAGTTCTTC. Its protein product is CASSDRTSGSYNEQFF.

The CDR3 is CASSRFGSESEQYF. For the CDR3, the DNA is TGTGCCAGCAGTCGATTCGGGAGTGAGTCCGAGCAGTACTTC. V is TRBV27 and J is TRBJ2-7; D might be TRBD2 (6 bases). V was cut by 5 bases and J by 6 bases, with 17 bases left in between. Germline V gene lookup returns CDR1 MNHEY and CDR2 SMNVEV (reference sequence). This CDR3 has 14 amino acids.

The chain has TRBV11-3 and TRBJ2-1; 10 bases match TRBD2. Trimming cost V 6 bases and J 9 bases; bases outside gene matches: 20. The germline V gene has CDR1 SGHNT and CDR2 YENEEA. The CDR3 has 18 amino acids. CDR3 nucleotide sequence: TGTGCCAGCAGGCCACGACTTAGCGGGAGGACCCCTGGTGGTGAGCAGTTCTTC. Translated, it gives CASRPRLSGRTPGGEQFF.

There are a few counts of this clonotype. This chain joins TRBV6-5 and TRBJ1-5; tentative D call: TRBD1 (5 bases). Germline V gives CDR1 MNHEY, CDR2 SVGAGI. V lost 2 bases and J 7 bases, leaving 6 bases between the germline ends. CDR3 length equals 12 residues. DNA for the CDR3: TGTGCCAGCAGTTACGGGGGACAGCCCCAGCATTTT. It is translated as CASSYGGQPQHF.

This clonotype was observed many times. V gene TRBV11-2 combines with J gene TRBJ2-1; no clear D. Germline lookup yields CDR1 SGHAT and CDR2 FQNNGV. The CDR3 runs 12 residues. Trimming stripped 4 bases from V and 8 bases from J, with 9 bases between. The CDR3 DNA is TGTGCCAGCAGCTCAATAGGCGATGAGCAGTTCTTC. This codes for CASSSIGDEQFF. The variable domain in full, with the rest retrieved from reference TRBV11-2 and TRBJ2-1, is EAGVAQSPRYKIIEKRQSVAFWCNPISGHATLYWYQQILGQGPKLLIQFQNNGVVDDSQLPKDRFSAERLKGVDSTLKIQPAKLEDSAVYLCASSSIGDEQFFGPGTRLTVL.

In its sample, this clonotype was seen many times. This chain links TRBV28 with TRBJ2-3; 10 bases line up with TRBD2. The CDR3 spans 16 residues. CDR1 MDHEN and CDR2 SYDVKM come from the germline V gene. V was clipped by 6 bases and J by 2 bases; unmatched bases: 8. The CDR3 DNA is TGTGCCAGCAGGGCACTAGCGGGGCTAATCACAGATACGCAGTATTTT. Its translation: CASRALAGLITDTQYF.